Included here is one T cell receptor beta chain sequence, with context. Its matching antigen is unknown. The donors were part of the approximately 130-subject validation cohort, which stood apart from the roughly 640-subject first cohort. Trimming removed 0 bases from V and 9 bases from J, with 12 bases in between. Per germline, CDR1 SQVTM and CDR2 ANQGSEA. The CDR3 spans 13 residues. TCRdb's copy holds only in-frame clones and misses some; the assay was immunoSEQ multiplex PCR. Of about 130,000 clones detected, roughly 86% appear once; the ten largest clones hold 3% to 3.5%. This specimen comes from a study of cytomegalovirus exposure and HLA in healthy donors. Study overall: The roughly 110 validation repertoires used the same platform as the 550 to 700 first-cohort repertoires (as reported by a later analysis).

Study findings and constraints: First-cohort TCR clusters tended to co-occur in the roughly 130 validation repertoires, a later analysis found. Testing in vitro showed a few CMV-associated chains specific for CMV antigens.

This rearrangement joins TRBV29-1 to TRBJ1-3, with D perhaps matching TRBD1 (5 bases). Sequencing was performed on PBMCs. The sequence was collected from a man aged 30 to 39 in good health and CMV-seronegative. CDR3 loop: CSVEDGRDGTIYF. The CDR3 coding sequence is TGCAGCGTTGAAGATGGCAGGGATGGCACCATATATTTT. Together with reference TRBV29-1 and TRBJ1-3, the CDR3 gives the full variable domain: SAVISQKPSRDICQRGTSLTIQCQVDSQVTMMFWYRQQPGQSLTLIATANQGSEATYESGFVIDKFPISRPNLTFSTLTVSNMSPEDSSIYLCSVEDGRDGTIYFGEGSWLTVV.